These 10 T cell receptor beta chains share one sample of origin, sequenced in a study of beta chain features in type 1 diabetes. The investigators reverse transcribed all of the isolated RNA, so they sequenced expressed TCRB transcripts. The method was immunoSEQ multiplex PCR; TCRdb's version includes in-frame clones alone and lacks a portion of them. Altogether nearly 250,000 clones are present, roughly two thirds being singletons, with the ten largest covering almost 0.055%. Sequencing was done on a sample of naive CD4+ T cells from blood. The receptors here all came from a young man in good health.

The chain carries TRBV30 and TRBJ1-3; D unclear. The CDR3 has 14 amino acids. Per the germline V gene, CDR1 is GTSNPN and CDR2 is SVGIG (reference sequence). The germline V and J ends were trimmed by 0 bases and 0 bases, with 6 bases remaining between them. The CDR3 DNA sequence: TGTGCCTGGAGTGTTATTAACTCTGGAAACACCATATATTTT. This gives the protein CAWSVINSGNTIYF.

CDR3 coding DNA: TGCAGCGTTGCCCCAGCCGAAGAGACCCAGTACTTC. The encoded protein is CSVAPAEETQYF. This chain uses TRBV29-1 with TRBJ2-5; D remains ambiguous. Germline values: CDR1 SQVTM, CDR2 ANQGSEA. The CDR3 consists of 12 residues. The V end was cut by 4 bases, the J end by 3 bases, with 9 bases between.

This chain's CDR3 is CASSLEGQGPSSYNEQFF. The CDR3 bases are TGCGCCAGCAGCTTGGAAGGACAGGGGCCGAGCTCCTACAATGAGCAGTTCTTC. The V call is TRBV5-1, the J call TRBJ2-1; 9 bases map to TRBD1. The CDR3 loop spans 18 amino acids. J was trimmed by 0 bases and V by 0 bases; bases with no gene match: 7. Per germline, CDR1 SGHRS and CDR2 YFSETQ.

The chain is built from TRBV29-1 and TRBJ1-5, with TRBD1 matching 10 bases. The CDR3 sequence is 13 residues long. CDR1 is SQVTM and CDR2 is ANQGSEA in the germline V gene. With V trimmed by 6 bases and J by 6 bases, 5 bases remained unmatched. CDR3 residues: CSVGTGDRQPQHF. CDR3 DNA: TGCAGCGTAGGGACAGGGGATCGTCAGCCCCAGCATTTT.

The chain has TRBV6-5 and TRBJ2-1; TRBD2 aligns across 8 bases. CDR3 length: 15 amino acids. The trim removed 6 bases at V and 6 bases at J, leaving 10 bases unmatched. Germline CDR1 and CDR2: MNHEY and SVGAGI. CDR3 region: CASSRSGLGSNEQFF. The CDR3, as DNA: TGTGCCAGCAGCCGGTCGGGACTAGGATCCAATGAGCAGTTCTTC.

This clone was counted between two and nine times. The chain carries TRBV19 and TRBJ2-1; 7 nucleotides match TRBD2. CDR1 is LNHDA, CDR2 SQIVND, per germline (reference sequence). The CDR3 loop spans 15 amino acids. The J segment lost 5 bases and the V segment lost 6 bases, leaving 10 bases of the junction unmatched. The CDR3 DNA is TGTGCCAGTAGGAGAGCGGGGAGTCCCAACAATGAGCAGTTCTTC. Translated: CASRRAGSPNNEQFF.

J is TRBJ2-7 and V is TRBV19; maybe TRBD1 (5 bases). This CDR3 comprises 14 residues. Trimming removed 3 bases from V and 3 bases from J, with 12 bases in between. Germline V gene lookup returns CDR1 LNHDA and CDR2 SQIVND (reference sequence). CDR3 loop: CASSMGTGYYEQYF. CDR3 nucleotide sequence: TGTGCCAGTAGTATGGGAACAGGATACTACGAGCAGTACTTC.

The sample holds one count of this clone. The V call is TRBV29-1, the J call TRBJ2-7; 11 bases agree with TRBD1. CDR1 SQVTM and CDR2 ANQGSEA come from the germline V gene. V shed 6 bases, J shed 7 bases, and the junction held 5 bases outside the gene matches. The CDR3 runs 12 residues. CDR3 amino acids: CSVGQGAREQYF. The CDR3 DNA is TGCAGCGTAGGACAGGGGGCGAGGGAGCAGTACTTC.

The chain combines TRBV5-4 with TRBJ1-1; no reliable D call. The CDR3 length is 14 residues. The ends were cut back, 0 bases at V and 2 bases at J, with 8 bases in the middle. CDR1 is SGHNT and CDR2 is YYREEE in the germline V gene (reference sequence). The CDR3 reads CASSLGQINTEAFF. The CDR3 nucleotides read TGTGCCAGCAGCTTGGGTCAGATAAACACTGAAGCTTTCTTT.

On this clone: This specimen includes other DNA sequences encoding the same CDR3. V gene TRBV30 combines with J gene TRBJ1-1; D possibly corresponds to TRBD1 (5 bases). The V end lost 0 bases, the J end lost 1 base, and 12 bases lay between the germline ends. This CDR3 comprises 15 residues. CDR1 is GTSNPN, CDR2 SVGIG, per germline (reference sequence). CDR3 nucleotides: TGTGCCTGGAGTGTACGGGGCCGAAGGAACACTGAAGCTTTCTTT. It specifies CAWSVRGRRNTEAFF.